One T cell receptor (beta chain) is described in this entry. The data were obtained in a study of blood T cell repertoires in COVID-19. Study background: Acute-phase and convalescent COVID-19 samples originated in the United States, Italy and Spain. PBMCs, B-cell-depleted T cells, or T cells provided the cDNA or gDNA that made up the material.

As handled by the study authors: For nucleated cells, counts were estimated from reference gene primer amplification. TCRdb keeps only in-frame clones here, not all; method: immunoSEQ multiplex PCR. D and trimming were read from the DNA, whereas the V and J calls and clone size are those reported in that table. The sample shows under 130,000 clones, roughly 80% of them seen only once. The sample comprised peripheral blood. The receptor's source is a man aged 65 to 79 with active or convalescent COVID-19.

This chain's CDR3 is CASSFNPGREQYF. The CDR3 DNA sequence: TGTGCCAGCAGCTTCAACCCAGGCCGCGAGCAGTACTTC. This rearrangement joins TRBV11-1 to TRBJ2-7; the D is unclear. The CDR3 length is 13 residues. The ends were cut back, 3 bases at V and 6 bases at J, with 12 bases in the middle. Germline CDR1 is SGHAT and CDR2 is FQDESV (reference sequence).